These 18 T cell receptor beta chains originate from one sample sequenced in a study of resident and recirculating memory T cells in vitiligo. Generated by immunoSEQ multiplex PCR, the TCRdb table keeps only in-frame clones and is missing some. The table has 65,000 to 80,000 clones, 90% to 95% seen once; the top ten hold around 5.1%. What was sequenced was blood. The receptors originated from a male donor with vitiligo.

The chain couples TRBV5-3 to TRBJ1-1; 8 bases map to TRBD1. TRBV5-3 falls under the ORF class, with uncertain function. The trim removed 0 bases at V and 1 base at J, leaving 11 bases unmatched. CDR3 size: 18 residues. CDR3 protein: CARSLGDGQGGKNTEAFF. CDR3 DNA: TGTGCCAGAAGCTTGGGTGACGGACAGGGAGGGAAGAACACTGAAGCTTTCTTT.

The chain uses TRBV4-1 and TRBJ2-3, with D perhaps matching TRBD2 (6 bases). The V end lost 0 bases, the J end lost 2 bases, and 15 bases lay between the germline ends. This CDR3 region has 17 residues. The germline V gene has CDR1 MGHRA and CDR2 YSYEKL. The CDR3 DNA follows: TGCGCCAGCAGCCAAGATCTGGCGGGATACCCCACAGATACGCAGTATTTT. Encoded protein: CASSQDLAGYPTDTQYF.

This chain links TRBV7-6 with TRBJ2-1; the D gene is possibly TRBD1 (7 bases). The germline V gene has CDR1 SGHVS and CDR2 FNYEAQ. This CDR3 spans 15 amino acids. V was clipped by 1 base and J by 6 bases, with 13 bases between them. CDR3 DNA: TGTGCCAGCAGCTTAGATGGGACAGCGGGCAATGAGCAGTTCTTC. It encodes CASSLDGTAGNEQFF.

The chain joins TRBV6-6 to TRBJ2-5; D is uncertain. CDR1 is MNHNY and CDR2 is SVGAGI in the germline V gene (reference sequence). V was pared by 6 bases and J by 5 bases, with 4 bases between. The CDR3 has 10 residues. In nucleotides, the CDR3 is TGTGCCAGCAGGAGTGAGACCCAGTACTTC. It is translated as CASRSETQYF.

This clone was seen a handful of times. The CDR3 protein is CAISDYSGGGTDTQYF. CDR3 coding DNA: TGTGCCATCAGTGACTATAGCGGGGGGGGCACAGATACGCAGTATTTT. This chain links TRBV10-3 with TRBJ2-3, with 11 bases lining up with TRBD2. The germline V gene encodes CDR1 ENHRY and CDR2 SYGVKD. CDR3 size: 16 residues. The junction had 3 bases not matched to a gene; V was cut back by 3 bases and J by 1 base.

V gene TRBV29-1 combines with J gene TRBJ1-5, with 7 positions matching TRBD1. Germline V CDR1 and CDR2: SQVTM, ANQGSEA. V trimming: 7 bases; J trimming: 3 bases; junction bases outside the gene matches: 3. This CDR3 spans 12 amino acids. This CDR3 reads CSAGTVNQPQHF. The CDR3 coding sequence is TGCAGCGCCGGGACAGTCAATCAGCCCCAGCATTTT.

In its sample, this clone was seen a few times. The genes are TRBV6-4 and TRBJ1-1, with 8 bases identical to TRBD1. The V segment lost 5 bases and the J segment 1 base; nucleotides outside the gene matches: 3. The CDR3 is made up of 14 amino acids. Germline V gene sequence: CDR1 MRHNA, CDR2 SNTAGT. The CDR3 loop reads CASSKGQGNTEAFF. CDR3 nucleotides: TGTGCCAGCAGTAAAGGACAGGGGAACACTGAAGCTTTCTTT.

The chain couples TRBV7-9 to TRBJ1-1, with TRBD1 identical over 9 bases. J was trimmed by 3 bases and V by 3 bases; bases with no gene match: 5. The CDR3 runs to 15 residues. CDR1 and CDR2 (germline): SEHNR, FQNEAQ (reference sequence). The CDR3: CASSLLGQGDTEAFF. CDR3 nucleotide sequence: TGTGCCAGCAGCTTGTTGGGACAGGGCGACACTGAAGCTTTCTTT.

CDR3 sequence reads: CASRTGGYSGANVLTF. The DNA of the CDR3 is TGTGCCAGCCGGACAGGGGGTTACTCTGGGGCCAACGTCCTGACTTTC. The chain combines TRBV27 with TRBJ2-6, with 10 bases lining up with TRBD1. The length of the CDR3 is 16 residues. The germline V gene encodes CDR1 MNHEY and CDR2 SMNVEV (reference sequence). Unmatched junction bases numbered 4, after V lost 8 bases and J lost 0 bases. Full variable domain (rest looked up from reference TRBV27 and TRBJ2-6): EAQVTQNPRYLITVTGKKLTVTCSQNMNHEYMSWYRQDPGLGLRQIYYSMNVEVTDKGDVPEGYKVSRKEKRNFPLILESPSPNQTSLYFCASRTGGYSGANVLTFGAGSRLTVL.

A single count supports this clone. The chain uses TRBV27 and TRBJ2-7, with D perhaps matching TRBD2 (6 bases). The germline gives CDR1 MNHEY, CDR2 SMNVEV (reference sequence). V gave up 0 bases and J gave up 4 bases, with 13 bases separating them. This CDR3 is built from 15 residues. Here the CDR3 DNA reads TGTGCCAGCAGTTTATCCCGCCGGGGGATGTACGAGCAGTACTTC. It specifies CASSLSRRGMYEQYF.

The J gene is TRBJ1-5, the V gene TRBV27; D may be TRBD1 (6 bases). The CDR3 extends over 12 amino acids. Between the trimmed V and J ends, which lost 4 bases and 7 bases, there was a span of 8 bases. Germline CDR1 MNHEY, CDR2 SMNVEV (reference sequence). The CDR3: CASSYRDQPQHF. For the CDR3, the DNA is TGTGCCAGCAGTTACAGGGACCAGCCCCAGCATTTT.

This clone was seen more than once but under ten times. V is TRBV30 and J is TRBJ2-2, with 7 bases lining up with TRBD1. The CDR3 is made up of 15 amino acids. Germline CDR1 GTSNPN, CDR2 SVGIG (reference sequence). V dropped 3 bases and J dropped 3; count of bases not matched to a gene: 7. CDR3 sequence (DNA): TGTGCCTGGAGCTTACAGGGGAAGGACACCGGGGAGCTGTTTTTT. It specifies CAWSLQGKDTGELFF.

In regard to this clone: The same CDR3 arises from other DNA sequences in this sample as well. V and J are TRBV20-1 and TRBJ2-7; weak D call: TRBD2 (5 bases). The V and J ends lost 3 bases and 6 bases respectively, with 9 bases between them. The CDR3 runs to 11 residues. Germline CDR1 and CDR2: DFQATT and SNEGSKA (reference sequence). CDR3 region: CSARGGSEQYF. For the CDR3, the DNA is TGCAGTGCTAGGGGTGGGAGCGAGCAGTACTTC.

The chain is built from TRBV13 and TRBJ2-3; tentative D call: TRBD1 (7 bases). V was shortened by 5 bases and J by 0 bases, with 15 bases between the two germline ends. CDR1 and CDR2 from the germline V gene are PRHDT and FYEKMQ (reference sequence). This CDR3 is built from 16 residues. CDR3 sequence: CASSLQGGASTDTQYF. The DNA for the CDR3 is TGTGCCAGCAGCCTCCAGGGGGGAGCAAGCACAGATACGCAGTATTTT.

The rearrangement uses TRBV7-8 and TRBJ2-7, with D tentatively TRBD1 (6 bases). V lost 5 bases to trimming and J lost 3 bases, with 14 bases between them. CDR3 length equals 14 residues. In germline, CDR1 is SGHVS, CDR2 FQNEAQ. CDR3 coding DNA: TGTGCCAGCAGCCAACCGGGACAATACTACGAGCAGTACTTC. Its protein product is CASSQPGQYYEQYF.

This clone was found once. This chain connects TRBV28 to TRBJ2-3; 10 bases are a match to TRBD1. The length of the CDR3 is 14 residues. Germline V gene data show CDR1 as MDHEN and CDR2 as SYDVKM. V lost 5 bases, J lost 6 bases, and 5 bases stayed unmatched. Here the CDR3 reads CASSEGQGVDTQYF. The CDR3 DNA is TGTGCCAGCAGTGAAGGACAGGGGGTGGATACGCAGTATTTT.

This clone was observed a single time. The genes are TRBV5-1 and TRBJ2-3, with D perhaps matching TRBD1 (5 bases). CDR1 SGHRS and CDR2 YFSETQ come from the germline V gene. This CDR3 contains 14 residues. V was pared by 2 bases and J by 3 bases, with 10 bases between. The CDR3 region has the DNA TGCGCCAGCAGCTTAGCAGGGATGACAGATACGCAGTATTTT. Amino acid sequence: CASSLAGMTDTQYF.

The gene calls are TRBV19 and TRBJ2-7, with D perhaps TRBD2 (5 bases). Trimming pared 10 bases from V and 6 bases from J, leaving 13 bases between. The CDR3 totals 11 residues. Germline V gives CDR1 LNHDA, CDR2 SQIVND (reference sequence). The DNA for the CDR3 is TGTGCCACCGGGGAATTCCGCGAGCAGTACTTC. Its protein is CATGEFREQYF. Variable domain in full (rest from reference TRBV19 and TRBJ2-7): DGGITQSPKYLFRKEGQNVTLSCEQNLNHDAMYWYRQDPGQGLRLIYYSQIVNDFQKGDIAEGYSVSREKKESFPLTVTSAQKNPTAFYLCATGEFREQYFGPGTRLTVT.